Listed below are T cell receptor beta chains from one sample, sequenced in a study of PD-L1 blockade in urothelial cancer. Measured with immunoSEQ multiplex PCR; TCRdb has only the in-frame clones, and not every one. The sample records tens of thousands of clones, almost 85% being singletons. Sequenced here: PBMCs, sampled around atezolizumab (anti-PD-L1) treatment. The origin of the receptors is a man between 65 and 85 years old with urothelial cancer. The CDR3 runs from the conserved cysteine through the conserved F or W. D genes are given only for firm matches. Size is stated for part of the rows, as once, few or many counts, or as a class when the clone is expanded.

v_call	j_call	clone_size	d_call	cdr3_nt	cdr3_aa
TRBV6-5	TRBJ2-7	NA	TRBD1	TGTGCCAGCAGTTACTCCGGGACAGCCTCCTACGAGCAGTACTTC	CASSYSGTASYEQYF
TRBV11-2	TRBJ2-1	NA	TRBD2	TGTGCCAGCAGCTTTGAGGGACTAGCGGAAAATGAGCAGTTCTTC	CASSFEGLAENEQFF
TRBV6-4	TRBJ2-1	NA	NA	TGTGCCAGCAGTGACTCTGGGCTAGCTGGCAATGAGCAGTTCTTC	CASSDSGLAGNEQFF
TRBV2	TRBJ1-1	NA	NA	TGTGCCAGCAGTGGGCAGGGCGGTGGCACTGAAGCTTTCTTT	CASSGQGGGTEAFF
TRBV19	TRBJ2-1	few	TRBD1	TGTGCCAGTAGTATAGGGGACAGGGGATGGAATGAGCAGTTCTTC	CASSIGDRGWNEQFF
TRBV5-1	TRBJ2-1	NA	TRBD2	TGCGCCAGCAGCTTGGGACTAGCGGGAGGAAGGTCCTACAATGAGCAGTTCTTC	CASSLGLAGGRSYNEQFF
TRBV5-3	TRBJ2-1	NA	TRBD2	TGTGCCAGAAGCTTCGAGCGGGAAAGCCAACTCGGGACCTACAATGAGCAGTTCTTC	CARSFERESQLGTYNEQFF
TRBV28	TRBJ2-5	NA	NA	TGTGCCAGCAGCCCAGGTTTGGCGGGCGCGAAACAAGAGACCCAGTACTTC	CASSPGLAGAKQETQYF
TRBV11-3	TRBJ2-2	NA	NA	TGTGCCAGCAGCTTAGAGTCGGGTCTGGCCGGGGAGCTGTTTTTT	CASSLESGLAGELFF
TRBV4-2	TRBJ1-3	NA	TRBD1	TGTGCCAGCAGCCAAGGGGGACAGGGGGCAGTTGGAAACACCATATATTTT	CASSQGGQGAVGNTIYF
TRBV4-2	TRBJ2-3	few	TRBD2	TGTGCCAGCAGCCAGGGACTACCGAACACAGATACGCAGTATTTT	CASSQGLPNTDTQYF
TRBV5-4	TRBJ2-7	NA	TRBD1	TGTGCCAGCAGCCCGAGACAGGGAGTGAACGAGCAGTACTTC	CASSPRQGVNEQYF
TRBV7-9	TRBJ2-2	NA	NA	TGTGCCAGCAGCTTGCAGCGGAACACCGGGGAGCTGTTTTTT	CASSLQRNTGELFF
TRBV15	TRBJ1-2	many	NA	TGTGCCACCAGCAGAGAAGAGGGGGACGGCTACACCTTC	CATSREEGDGYTF
TRBV19	TRBJ1-2	NA	NA	TGTGCCAGTACCAGTTCCCGAGGAGGGTTCGGCTACACCTTC	CASTSSRGGFGYTF
TRBV5-4	TRBJ2-5	NA	NA	TGTGCCAGCAGCTCAGGACTTTTCGGGGAGACCCAGTACTTC	CASSSGLFGETQYF
TRBV6-6	TRBJ2-1	NA	NA	TGTGCCAGCAGTACCCTCGGTGAGCAGTTCTTC	CASSTLGEQFF
TRBV4-1	TRBJ2-2	once	NA	TGCGCCAGCAGCCAATTGTTGGGGAGAGGCCTATCGCGGGAGCTGTTTTTT	CASSQLLGRGLSRELFF
TRBV19	TRBJ2-1	NA	TRBD2	TGTGCCAGTAGCACTGGACTAGCGGGATATGATGAGCAGTTCTTC	CASSTGLAGYDEQFF
TRBV2	TRBJ2-7	few	TRBD1	TGTGCCAGCAGCCCTCGGACAGGGTTTCGGAACGCCTACGAGCAGTACTTC	CASSPRTGFRNAYEQYF
TRBV29-1	TRBJ2-1	NA	TRBD2	TGCAGCGAATATAGCGGGAGGAACAATGAGCAGTTCTTC	CSEYSGRNNEQFF
TRBV14	TRBJ2-7	NA	TRBD1	TGTGCCAGCAGCCAAGCCGGAAGGAGGGGGACAGGGTGGTACGAGCAGTACTTC	CASSQAGRRGTGWYEQYF
TRBV10-1	TRBJ2-3	NA	NA	TGCGCCAGCAGTGAGGGTGGGAGTGGGGCAGATACGCAGTATTTT	CASSEGGSGADTQYF
TRBV28	TRBJ2-3	NA	NA	TGTGCCAGCAGTTTATCTTCCAGGGTAGATACGCAGTATTTT	CASSLSSRVDTQYF
TRBV4-1	TRBJ1-2	NA	NA	TGCGCCAGCAGCCACGGGACTCTCTTACGGGCTGGCTACACCTTC	CASSHGTLLRAGYTF
TRBV13	TRBJ2-5	NA	NA	TGTGCCAGCAGCGGGCGGGGCCAAGAGACCCAGTACTTC	CASSGRGQETQYF
TRBV5-6	TRBJ1-2	NA	NA	TGTGCCAGCAGCTCCCTTAGCGGCAGACCTTATGGCTACACCTTC	CASSSLSGRPYGYTF